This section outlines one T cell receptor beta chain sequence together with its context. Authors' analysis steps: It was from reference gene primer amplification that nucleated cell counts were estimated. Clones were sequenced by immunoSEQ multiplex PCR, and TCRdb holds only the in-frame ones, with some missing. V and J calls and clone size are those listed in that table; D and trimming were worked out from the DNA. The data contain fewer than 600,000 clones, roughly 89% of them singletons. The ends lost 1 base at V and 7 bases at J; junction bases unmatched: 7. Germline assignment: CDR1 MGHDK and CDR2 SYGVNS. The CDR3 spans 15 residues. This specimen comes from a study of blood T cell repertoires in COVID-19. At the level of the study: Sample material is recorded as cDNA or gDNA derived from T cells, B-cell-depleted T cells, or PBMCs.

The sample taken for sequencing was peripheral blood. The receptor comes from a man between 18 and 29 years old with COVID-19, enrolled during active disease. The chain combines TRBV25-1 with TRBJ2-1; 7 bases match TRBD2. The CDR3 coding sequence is TGTGCCAGCAGTGAATCTGGCGGGAGAGAAAATGAGCAGTTCTTC. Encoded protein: CASSESGGRENEQFF.